The clone carrying this TCR beta chain was recorded once. Antigen specificity is unknown. The source of the sample is a study of shared clonotypes between healthy human individuals. Background on the study: Per-donor plates numbered three CD4 naive, three CD4 memory, two CD8 naive and one CD8 memory. Findings and limits, study-wide: Represented genetic and exposure-history diversity was restricted by having few donors.

The method was immunoSEQ multiplex PCR; TCRdb's version includes in-frame clones alone and lacks a portion of them. The top ten hold 0.39% of the sample, which has 2 million to 2.5 million clones, over 90% seen once. CD45RA+ naive and CD45RA-negative memory subsets were separated from CD4+ cells. CDR3 length equals 14 residues. V lost 0 bases and J 7 bases, leaving 13 bases between the germline ends. From germline, CDR1 is SGHKS and CDR2 YYEKEE (reference sequence). The sequence came from a man aged 18 to 30 in good health. Some clones in this sample may be carry-over from other donors' samples. Material: naive CD4+ T cells from PBMCs. The subset was: CD45RA+ positively selected. V is TRBV5-5 and J is TRBJ1-1; D gene ambiguous. CDR3 protein: CASSLGPGSGEAFF. CDR3 DNA sequence: TGTGCCAGCAGCTTGGGTCCCGGTAGTGGTGAAGCTTTCTTT.